A single sample gave rise to the 26 T cell receptor beta chains below, sequenced in a study of regulatory T cells in long-lasting Graves disease. The authors built TCR beta libraries using iRepertoire HTBI primers and Arm-PCR of CDR3 regions. TCRdb reanalysed the multiplex PCR reads using MiXCR and keeps one entry per CDR3 protein. The repertoire holds some 450,000 distinct CDR3 sequences, with about a quarter as singletons. Noted time point: persistent/refractory GD, antithyroid drugs over 5 years with positive TRAb. Preparation of the TCR library used RNA extracted from PBMCs. Specimen: peripheral blood mononuclear cells (PBMCs), collected when the disease was refractory, from a patient treated with antithyroid drugs. These receptor sequences come from a female donor with Graves disease.

The rearrangement joins TRBV29-1 to TRBJ1-2; tentative D call: TRBD1 (6 bases). The CDR3 totals 13 residues. Per germline, CDR1 SQVTM and CDR2 ANQGSEA. V lost 4 bases, J lost 6 bases, and 15 bases lay in between. CDR3: CSVAHWGADGYTF. CDR3 nucleotide sequence: TGCAGCGTTGCACATTGGGGGGCGGATGGCTACACCTTC. The entire variable domain, with the rest obtained from reference TRBV29-1 and TRBJ1-2, is as follows: SAVISQKPSRDICQRGTSLTIQCQVDSQVTMMFWYRQQPGQSLTLIATANQGSEATYESGFVIDKFPISRPNLTFSTLTVSNMSPEDSSIYLCSVAHWGADGYTFGSGTRLTVV.

Of note for this clonotype: With a much larger clone just one base away, this may be a read error. The chain joins TRBV5-4 to TRBJ1-2; 8 nucleotides line up with TRBD1. The CDR3 runs to 14 residues. CDR1 is SGHNT, CDR2 YYREEE, per germline (reference sequence). V trimming: 0 bases; J trimming: 3 bases; junction bases outside the gene matches: 1. The CDR3 loop is CASSLGTGYYGYTF. CDR3 DNA sequence: TGTGCCAGCAGCTTGGGGACAGGGTACTATGGCTACACCTTC.

The gene calls are TRBV6-4 and TRBJ1-1; D not resolved. Trimming shortened V by 8 bases and J by 9 bases, and 7 bases separated the two germline ends. The CDR3 totals 9 residues. The germline V gene has CDR1 MRHNA and CDR2 SNTAGT. In DNA form, the CDR3 reads TGTGCCAGCTTCGACCAAGCTTTCTTT. Protein product: CASFDQAFF.

This clonotype was seen more than once but under ten times. This chain connects TRBV10-3 to TRBJ2-6; the D is unclear. The germline V gene has CDR1 ENHRY and CDR2 SYGVKD. This CDR3 comprises 15 residues. Trimming pared 7 bases from V and 0 bases from J, leaving 10 bases between. CDR3: CAIMPSSSGANVLTF. In DNA, the CDR3 is TGTGCCATCATGCCTAGTTCCTCTGGGGCCAACGTCCTGACTTTC.

This clonotype was found a few times. The gene calls are TRBV5-6 and TRBJ2-7, with TRBD2 matching 12 bases. The CDR3 runs to 17 residues. From germline, CDR1 is SGHDT and CDR2 YYEEEE. Trimming at V came to 0 bases and at J to 6 bases, leaving 10 bases not matched to a gene. CDR3 coding DNA: TGTGCCAGCAGCTTGGCCCGGATGGGACTAGCGGGTATCGAGCAGTACTTC. This translates into CASSLARMGLAGIEQYF.

This clonotype was detected many times. The V call is TRBV6-1, the J call TRBJ2-7; TRBD2 aligns across 9 bases. The CDR3 extends over 15 amino acids. V lost 1 base and J lost 3; bases outside the gene matches: 4. The germline V gene encodes CDR1 MNHNS and CDR2 SASEGT. The CDR3 DNA reads as TGTGCCAGCAGTGAAGATCTAGCGGGACTCTACGAGCAGTACTTC. It codes for CASSEDLAGLYEQYF.

CDR3 amino acids: CASSQDREGAGIYGYTF. CDR3 nucleotide sequence: TGCGCCAGCAGCCAAGATCGTGAAGGGGCTGGGATCTATGGCTACACCTTC. V and J are TRBV4-1 and TRBJ1-2; a weak D match, TRBD1 (5 bases). V gave up 0 bases and J gave up 4 bases, with 18 bases separating them. The CDR3 sequence is 17 residues long. CDR1 MGHRA and CDR2 YSYEKL come from the germline V gene.

This clonotype was recorded at least ten times. The chain links TRBV20-1 to TRBJ2-5; 7 bases line up with TRBD2. The CDR3 contains 15 residues. Looked up from germline, CDR1 is DFQATT and CDR2 is SNEGSKA (reference sequence). Trimming at V came to 0 bases and at J to 5 bases, leaving 9 bases not matched to a gene. CDR3 loop: CSARDLAGRAETQYF. The CDR3 DNA follows: TGCAGTGCTAGAGATCTAGCAGGGAGGGCGGAGACCCAGTACTTC.

CDR3 residues: CASSPGTEATTKETQYF. Here the CDR3 DNA reads TGTGCCAGCAGTCCCGGGACGGAGGCAACCACTAAAGAGACCCAGTACTTC. J is TRBJ2-5 and V is TRBV2; TRBD1 or TRBD2 may be the D gene (5 bases each). Germline V gene data show CDR1 as SNHLY and CDR2 as FYNNEI. Trimming pared 5 bases from V and 3 bases from J, leaving 22 bases between. CDR3 length: 17 amino acids.

Regarding this clonotype: The CDR3 does not close with the conserved phenylalanine or tryptophan, likely indicating a read error. The CDR3 coding sequence is TGTGCCAGCAGCCCCTGGGGAGGGGGGAACGAGCAGTACTCC. This sequence encodes CASSPWGGGNEQYS. The chain recombines TRBV2 with TRBJ2-7; D is perhaps TRBD2 (7 bases). V gave up 6 bases and J gave up 5 bases, with 17 bases separating them. The CDR3 covers 14 residues. CDR1 is SNHLY and CDR2 is FYNNEI in the germline V gene.

V and J are TRBV7-2 and TRBJ1-5, with D possibly TRBD1 on 6 matching bases. V was pared by 2 bases and J by 4 bases, with 21 bases between. CDR1 SGHTA and CDR2 FQGNSA come from the germline V gene. CDR3 length: 18 residues. CDR3 bases: TGTGCCAGCAGCTTAAGCCCATCGGCAGGGGCTGGAAATCAGCCCCAGCATTTT. Translation gives CASSLSPSAGAGNQPQHF.

The chain links TRBV7-3 to TRBJ2-1; TRBD2 agrees at 7 bases. Looked up from germline, CDR1 is SGHTA and CDR2 is FQGTGA. V shed 2 bases, J shed 3 bases, and the junction held 7 bases outside the gene matches. There are 16 residues in the CDR3. CDR3 region: CASSLDRASGYNEQFF. The CDR3 DNA sequence: TGTGCCAGCAGCTTAGACCGGGCTAGCGGCTACAATGAGCAGTTCTTC. The full variable domain, its missing parts supplied by reference TRBV7-3 and TRBJ2-1, is GAGVSQTPSNKVTEKGKYVELRCDPISGHTALYWYRQSLGQGPEFLIYFQGTGAADDSGLPNDRFFAVRPEGSVSTLKIQRTERGDSAVYLCASSLDRASGYNEQFFGPGTRLTVL.

The V call is TRBV20-1, the J call TRBJ1-5; weak D call: TRBD1 (5 bases). Deletions cut 0 bases from V and 4 bases from J, with 13 bases between. Germline V gives CDR1 DFQATT, CDR2 SNEGSKA (reference sequence). This CDR3 region has 15 residues. The CDR3 DNA reads TGCAGTGCTAGAGATACGACAGTCATAAATCAGCCCCAGCATTTT. Amino acids: CSARDTTVINQPQHF.

This chain joins TRBV24-1 and TRBJ2-5, with 9 bases matching TRBD1. The CDR3 totals 15 residues. Germline V gives CDR1 KGHDR, CDR2 SFDVKD. Trimming removed 6 bases from V and 0 bases from J; junction bases left unmatched: 4. CDR3 coding DNA: TGTGCCACCAGTTCCACAGGGGGCCACCAAGAGACCCAGTACTTC. The encoded protein is CATSSTGGHQETQYF.

The V and J genes are TRBV20-1 and TRBJ2-7, with TRBD1 identical over 7 bases. After removal of 4 bases from V and 4 bases from J, the junction contained 7 bases not matched to a gene. CDR1 is DFQATT and CDR2 is SNEGSKA in the germline V gene (reference sequence). The CDR3 contains 13 residues. DNA for the CDR3: TGCAGTGCTAAGGGACAGACCATTTACGAGCAGTACTTC. This gives the protein CSAKGQTIYEQYF.

This clonotype was found a few times. The chain couples TRBV5-1 to TRBJ1-2, with TRBD1 identical over 9 bases. V lost 3 bases to trimming and J lost 7 bases; unmatched junction nucleotides: 4. The CDR3 is made up of 13 amino acids. Germline V gene data show CDR1 as SGHRS and CDR2 as YFSETQ. In DNA form, the CDR3 reads TGCGCCAGCAGCTCGGACAGGGGAGCTGGCTACACCTTC. It is translated as CASSSDRGAGYTF.

The chain recombines TRBV6-1 with TRBJ2-7; 16 nucleotides match TRBD2. Germline trimming cut 9 bases from V and 5 bases from J; bases unmatched to any gene: 10. This CDR3 spans 16 amino acids. Looked up from germline, CDR1 is MNHNS and CDR2 is SASEGT. CDR3: CASASGTSGRANEQYF. The CDR3 coding sequence is TGTGCCAGTGCTTCCGGGACTAGCGGGAGGGCCAACGAGCAGTACTTC.

For this clonotype: Possible read error: a much larger clone is one base away. J is TRBJ2-7 and V is TRBV28, with D possibly matching TRBD2 (5 bases). The CDR3 has 14 residues. Germline lookup yields CDR1 MDHEN and CDR2 SYDVKM. CDR3 loop: CASSLWDSRYERYF. The CDR3 nucleotides are TGTGCCAGCAGTTTATGGGACTCCCGCTACGAGCGGTACTTC.

V is TRBV24-1 and J is TRBJ2-1; 7 bases line up with TRBD2. Per the germline V gene, CDR1 is KGHDR and CDR2 is SFDVKD. The V and J ends lost 9 bases and 5 bases, in that order; junction bases with no gene match: 9. This CDR3 is built from 14 residues. CDR3 loop: CATGGAGEHNEQFF. In DNA, the CDR3 is TGTGCCACCGGAGGCGCGGGGGAACACAATGAGCAGTTCTTC.

This clonotype was found many times. This sequence joins TRBV24-1 and TRBJ1-1; D ambiguous. CDR3 size: 13 residues. With 8 bases removed from V and 0 bases from J, the gap between germline ends came to 9 bases. Germline loops: CDR1 KGHDR, CDR2 SFDVKD. This CDR3 is CATNGSMNTEAFF. The CDR3 DNA sequence: TGTGCCACCAACGGAAGCATGAACACTGAAGCTTTCTTT.

V and J are TRBV3-1 and TRBJ2-7; tentatively, D is TRBD1 (5 bases). Germline V gives CDR1 LGHDT, CDR2 YNNKEL (reference sequence). The CDR3 sequence is 14 residues long. Trimming removed 2 bases at V and 2 bases at J, with 10 bases between. The CDR3 DNA follows: TGTGCCAGCAGCCAACGGCACAGGCCCTACGAGCAGTACTTC. Translating it yields CASSQRHRPYEQYF.

The chain links TRBV29-1 to TRBJ2-5, with D possibly TRBD1 on 7 matching bases. Germline V gives CDR1 SQVTM, CDR2 ANQGSEA. Trimming pared 2 bases from V and 6 bases from J, leaving 13 bases between. The length of the CDR3 is 13 residues. In DNA, the CDR3 is TGCAGCGTTGAAAGGCAGGGGGGAAAGACCCAGTACTTC. Its translation: CSVERQGGKTQYF.

The chain is built from TRBV7-2 and TRBJ2-2, with a weak D call TRBD2 (5 bases). The CDR3 has 14 amino acids. V lost 5 bases and J lost 5, with 12 bases in between. Germline CDR1 is SGHTA and CDR2 is FQGNSA. The CDR3 DNA follows: TGTGCCAGCAGCCACGGACTTGAAACCGGGGAGCTGTTTTTT. Amino acids: CASSHGLETGELFF.

The chain joins TRBV6-1 to TRBJ2-3; D is unresolved. V was trimmed by 1 base and J by 4 bases, leaving 6 bases between them. This CDR3 is 13 amino acids long. Germline V gives CDR1 MNHNS, CDR2 SASEGT. CDR3 in amino acids: CASSEDVADTQYF. The CDR3 DNA reads TGTGCCAGCAGTGAAGATGTTGCAGATACGCAGTATTTT.

This clonotype was seen many times. CDR3 residues: CASSPTPLEETQYF. For the CDR3, the DNA is TGTGCCAGCAGCCCGACTCCTCTAGAGGAGACCCAGTACTTC. This sequence joins TRBV3-1 and TRBJ2-5; unclear D gene. The CDR3 is 14 amino acids. CDR1 and CDR2 (germline): LGHDT, YNNKEL (reference sequence). Trimming left V 4 bases short and J 5 bases short, with 14 bases between.

As for this clonotype: Being one base from a much bigger clone, this may be a read error. V usage is TRBV28 and J usage is TRBJ2-2; 8 bases map to TRBD2. With V trimmed by 11 bases and J by 6 bases, 14 bases remained unmatched. The CDR3 loop spans 15 amino acids. Germline V gene sequence: CDR1 MDHEN, CDR2 SYDVKM. CDR3 coding DNA: TGTGCCCACTCCGGGCGGGAGGTTAGATCCGGGGAGCTGTTTTTT. This encodes CAHSGREVRSGELFF. Together with reference TRBV28 and TRBJ2-2, the CDR3 gives the full variable domain: DVKVTQSSRYLVKRTGEKVFLECVQDMDHENMFWYRQDPGLGLRLIYFSYDVKMKEKGDIPEGYSVSREKKERFSLILESASTNQTSMYLCAHSGREVRSGELFFGEGSRLTVL.